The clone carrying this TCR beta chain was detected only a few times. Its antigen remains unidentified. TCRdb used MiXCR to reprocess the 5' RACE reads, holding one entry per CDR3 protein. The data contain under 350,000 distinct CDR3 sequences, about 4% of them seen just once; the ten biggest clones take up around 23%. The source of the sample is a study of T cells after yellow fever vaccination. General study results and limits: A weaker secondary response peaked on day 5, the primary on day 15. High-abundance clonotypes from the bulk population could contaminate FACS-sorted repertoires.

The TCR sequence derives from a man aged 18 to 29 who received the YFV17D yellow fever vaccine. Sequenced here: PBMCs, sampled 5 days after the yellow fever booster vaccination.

The CDR3 DNA is TGTGCCAGCAGTTACCCCGCCGACGAGCAGTACTTC. Protein: CASSYPADEQYF. This chain uses TRBV12-3 or TRBV12-4 with TRBJ2-7; D gene ambiguous. V was pared by 4 bases and J by 5 bases, with 9 bases between. The CDR3 contains 12 residues.